A single sample is the source of the 13 T cell receptor beta chains below, sequenced in a study of vaccination effects on CD4 cells after COVID-19. CD4+ T cells were isolated after nine to ten days of culture. Either the BNT162b2 or mRNA-1273 vaccine was given to participants in two doses. Clones were sequenced by immunoSEQ multiplex PCR, and TCRdb holds only the in-frame ones, with some missing. Among fewer than 75,000 clones listed, approximately 81% were seen once. These receptors' targets are unknown. Here the sequenced sample was CD4+ T cells from PBMCs cultured without peptide, taken after COVID-19 vaccination. Receptor source: a human donor who received a COVID-19 vaccine.

This sequence joins TRBV11-2 and TRBJ1-4; tentatively, D is TRBD1 (6 bases). This CDR3 comprises 15 residues. Germline CDR1 SGHAT, CDR2 FQNNGV. Deletions cut 1 base from V and 5 bases from J, with 11 bases between. CDR3: CASSLGGGPNEKLFF. CDR3 nucleotides: TGTGCCAGCAGCTTAGGGGGGGGGCCGAATGAAAAACTGTTTTTT. Supplemented by reference TRBV11-2 and TRBJ1-4, the full variable domain reads EAGVAQSPRYKIIEKRQSVAFWCNPISGHATLYWYQQILGQGPKLLIQFQNNGVVDDSQLPKDRFSAERLKGVDSTLKIQPAKLEDSAVYLCASSLGGGPNEKLFFGSGTQLSVL.

The V gene is TRBV6-5, the J gene TRBJ1-2; 7 positions match TRBD1. CDR1 is MNHEY, CDR2 SVGAGI, per germline. J lost 2 bases, V lost 10 bases, and 10 bases had no gene match. The CDR3 runs 14 residues. The CDR3: CANSRQGMNYGYTF. The CDR3 DNA reads TGTGCCAACAGCAGACAGGGAATGAACTATGGCTACACCTTC.

The V and J genes are TRBV19 and TRBJ2-1, with D tentatively TRBD1 (6 bases). V gave up 0 bases and J gave up 7 bases, with 16 bases separating them. CDR3 size: 16 residues. The germline V gene has CDR1 LNHDA and CDR2 SQIVND (reference sequence). The DNA of the CDR3 is TGTGCCAGTAGTATAGACGGGGACATCAGACCAAATGAGCAGTTCTTC. Translated: CASSIDGDIRPNEQFF.

The chain carries TRBV7-9 and TRBJ2-7, with 7 bases lining up with TRBD1. Germline trimming cut 5 bases from V and 3 bases from J; bases unmatched to any gene: 7. CDR3 length: 14 amino acids. Per germline, CDR1 SEHNR and CDR2 FQNEAQ (reference sequence). The DNA for the CDR3 is TGTGCCAGCAGCGCCAGAGACAGGGACTACGAGCAGTACTTC. It is translated as CASSARDRDYEQYF.

The chain employs TRBV4-3 and TRBJ1-6; 8 bases are a match to TRBD1. V lost 0 bases, J lost 10 bases, and 8 bases stayed unmatched. Germline V gene data show CDR1 as LGHNA and CDR2 as YSLEER. The CDR3 runs 16 residues. The CDR3 DNA reads TGCGCCAGCAGCCAAGACTGGACAGGGATCGGCTCACCCCTCCACTTT. This gives the protein CASSQDWTGIGSPLHF.

This clone was recorded only once. The J gene is TRBJ2-1, the V gene TRBV6-1, with TRBD1 as a possible D gene (6 bases). Germline V gene sequence: CDR1 MNHNS, CDR2 SASEGT. The ends were cut back, 2 bases at V and 1 base at J, with 9 bases in the middle. The CDR3 loop spans 15 amino acids. The CDR3, as DNA: TGTGCCAGCAGTGAATCCGGACAGTCCTACAATGAGCAGTTCTTC. Protein product: CASSESGQSYNEQFF.

CDR3 sequence reads: CASSRSGTGNFYEQYF. CDR3 bases: TGCGCCAGCAGCAGATCCGGGACAGGTAATTTCTACGAGCAGTACTTC. The genes are TRBV5-1 and TRBJ2-7, with 8 nucleotides matching TRBD1. This CDR3 has 16 amino acids. Trimming cost V 4 bases and J 3 bases; bases outside gene matches: 12. CDR1 SGHRS and CDR2 YFSETQ come from the germline V gene.

The chain couples TRBV11-3 to TRBJ2-2; TRBD1 agrees at 7 bases. Germline loops: CDR1 SGHNT, CDR2 YENEEA. Losses at the gene ends were 5 bases for V and 3 bases for J; bases not matched to a gene: 6. The CDR3 spans 15 residues. The CDR3 DNA is TGTGCCAGCAGCCCCCCACAGGGGCACACCGGGGAGCTGTTTTTT. This gives the protein CASSPPQGHTGELFF.

This chain joins TRBV21-1 and TRBJ1-2. TRBV21-1 is given as a pseudogene. The CDR3 extends over 11 amino acids. CDR3 nucleotide sequence: TGTGCCAGCAGCAGACACTATGGCTACACCTTC. Amino acid sequence: CASSRHYGYTF.

The genes are TRBV19 and TRBJ1-5; no clear D. Per the germline V gene, CDR1 is LNHDA and CDR2 is SQIVND (reference sequence). V lost 3 bases, J lost 4 bases, and 4 bases lay in between. This CDR3 is built from 12 residues. The chain's CDR3 is CASSIGNQPQHF. The CDR3 DNA follows: TGTGCCAGTAGTATCGGAAATCAGCCCCAGCATTTT.

The chain uses TRBV5-1 and TRBJ2-7; weak D call: TRBD1 (6 bases). The V and J ends lost 4 bases and 2 bases respectively, with 13 bases between them. Germline assignment: CDR1 SGHRS and CDR2 YFSETQ. This CDR3 comprises 14 residues. CDR3 region: CASSPQGWPYEQYF. CDR3 DNA: TGCGCCAGCAGCCCACAGGGCTGGCCCTACGAGCAGTACTTC.

The rearrangement joins TRBV5-4 to TRBJ2-5, with D perhaps matching TRBD1 (6 bases). CDR1 is SGHNT and CDR2 is YYREEE in the germline V gene (reference sequence). The CDR3 has 15 amino acids. The ends were cut back, 0 bases at V and 5 bases at J, with 14 bases in the middle. CDR3 region: CASSLVQGSGETQYF. CDR3 DNA sequence: TGTGCCAGCAGCTTGGTACAGGGTAGTGGGGAGACCCAGTACTTC.

Concerning this clone itself: Other DNA sequences in this sample translate to the same CDR3. The chain joins TRBV7-2 to TRBJ1-1; D is ambiguous. V was cut by 1 base and J by 1 base, with 4 bases left in between. The CDR3 contains 13 residues. Germline V gene lookup returns CDR1 SGHTA and CDR2 FQGNSA. CDR3 region: CASSLGRNTEAFF. DNA of the CDR3: TGTGCCAGCAGCTTAGGTAGGAACACTGAAGCTTTCTTT.